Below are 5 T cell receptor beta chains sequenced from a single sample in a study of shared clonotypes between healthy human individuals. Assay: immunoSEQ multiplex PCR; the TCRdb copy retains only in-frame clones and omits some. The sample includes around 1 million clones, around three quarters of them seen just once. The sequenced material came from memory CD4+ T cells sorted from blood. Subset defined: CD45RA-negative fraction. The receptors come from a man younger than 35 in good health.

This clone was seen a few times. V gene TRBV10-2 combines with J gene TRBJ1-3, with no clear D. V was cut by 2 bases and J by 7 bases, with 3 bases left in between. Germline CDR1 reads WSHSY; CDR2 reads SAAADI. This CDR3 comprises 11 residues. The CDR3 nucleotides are TGCGCCAGCAGTGAGGTGAACACCATATATTTT. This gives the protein CASSEVNTIYF.

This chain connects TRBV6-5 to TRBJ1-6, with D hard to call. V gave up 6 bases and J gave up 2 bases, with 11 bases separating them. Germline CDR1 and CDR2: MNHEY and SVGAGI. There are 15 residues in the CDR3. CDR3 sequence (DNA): TGTGCCAGCAGCAACGGCGGGGCCTATAATTCACCCCTCCACTTT. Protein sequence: CASSNGGAYNSPLHF.

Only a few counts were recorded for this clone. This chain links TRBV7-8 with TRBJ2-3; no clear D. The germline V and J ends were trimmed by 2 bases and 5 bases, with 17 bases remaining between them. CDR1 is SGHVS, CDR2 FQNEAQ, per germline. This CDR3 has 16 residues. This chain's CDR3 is CASSLLSQFSGDTQYF. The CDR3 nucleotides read TGTGCCAGCAGCTTACTCAGCCAATTTTCGGGAGATACGCAGTATTTT. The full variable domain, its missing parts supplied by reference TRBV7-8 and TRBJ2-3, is GAGVSQSPRYKVAKRGQDVALRCDPISGHVSLFWYQQALGQGPEFLTYFQNEAQLDKSGLPSDRFFAERPEGSVSTLKIQRTQQEDSAVYLCASSLLSQFSGDTQYFGPGTRLTVL.

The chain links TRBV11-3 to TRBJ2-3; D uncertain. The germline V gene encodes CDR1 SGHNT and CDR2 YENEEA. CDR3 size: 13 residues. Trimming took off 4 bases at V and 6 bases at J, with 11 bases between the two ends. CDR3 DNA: TGTGCCAGCAGCTCCGGCCCCACGGATACGCAGTATTTT. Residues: CASSSGPTDTQYF.

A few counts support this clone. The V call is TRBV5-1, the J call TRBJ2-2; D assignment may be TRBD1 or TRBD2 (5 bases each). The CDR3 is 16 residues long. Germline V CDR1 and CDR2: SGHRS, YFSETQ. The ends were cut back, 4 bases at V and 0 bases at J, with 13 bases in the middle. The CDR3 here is CASSLTGRTNTGELFF. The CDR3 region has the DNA TGCGCCAGCAGCCTGACGGGACGGACGAACACCGGGGAGCTGTTTTTT.